The present TCR beta chain was sequenced within a study of tumor-infiltrating lymphocytes in oesophageal squamous cell carcinoma. In TCRdb, the PCR reads were re-called with MiXCR into one record per CDR3 protein. The sample holds about 14,000 distinct CDR3 sequences, approximately 48% seen once. This TCR was sampled from a male donor with esophageal squamous cell carcinoma. The sequencing input was blood.

CDR3 nucleotide sequence: TGTGCCAGCAGCTTAAATTTAGCTTTCGAGCAGTACTTC. This sequence encodes CASSLNLAFEQYF. V is TRBV7-2 and J is TRBJ2-5; D remains ambiguous. The assigned J gene may be wrong: the sequence end matches TRBJ2-7 better. Germline CDR1 and CDR2: SGHTA and FQGNSA. The CDR3 totals 13 residues.